This TCR beta chain was profiled in a study of cytotoxic CD8 clonotypes in ibrutinib-treated CLL. Overall study context: The average sample held about 260,000 productive templates and 94,082 productive rearrangements.

V was clipped by 5 bases and J by 3 bases; unmatched bases: 4. This CDR3 region has 13 residues. The germline gives CDR1 SGHTA, CDR2 FQGNSA. General study points: Clonality was higher at baseline than in age-matched healthy donors and tracked circulating CD8+ T-cell counts.

The planned depth of sequencing spanned 1 in 200,000 to 1 in 1 million T cells. The protocol was immunoSEQ multiplex PCR, while the TCRdb copy is restricted to in-frame clones and leaves out a portion. Of more than 200,000 clones in the sample, 70% were seen once. A remark on this clone: Its antigen is as yet unknown.

The sample here was PBMCs, taken after 24 months of ibrutinib treatment. The V call is TRBV7-2, the J call TRBJ2-7, with 7 bases identical to TRBD1. This clonotype originated in a human donor with chronic lymphocytic leukemia. The CDR3 region has the DNA TGTGCCAGCAGCAGCAACAGGGGCTACGAGCAGTACTTC. This sequence encodes CASSSNRGYEQYF.